The entry below describes one TCR beta chain. The target antigen is unknown. This record belongs to a study of T cell repertoires in cytomegalovirus infection. Study background: Public TCR beta signature analysis indicated the presence of both CMV infection and matching HLA type.

From germline, CDR1 is SGHTA and CDR2 FQGTGA. V lost 6 bases, J lost 9 bases, and 5 bases stayed unmatched. This CDR3 region has 12 residues. TCRdb itself ran the reads through MiXCR, one entry per CDR3 protein. The data show about 150,000 distinct CDR3 sequences, approximately 30% seen once. This sequence joins TRBV7-3 and TRBJ2-1; 7 bases are a match to TRBD2. This specimen consisted of CD8+ T cells from cultured PBMCs, obtained from culture after CMV antigen stimulation. This sequence was found in a human donor in good health (CMV status not recorded). Some clones in this sample may be carry-over from other donors' samples. The CDR3 is CASSTAGVEQFF. CDR3 nucleotides: TGTGCCAGCAGTACGGCGGGGGTTGAGCAGTTCTTC.